These 4 T cell receptor beta chains share one sample of origin, sequenced in a study of kidney transplant recipient with SARS-CoV-2 infection. TCRdb re-called the reads through MiXCR, storing one row per CDR3 protein. The sample has about 240,000 distinct CDR3 sequences, about 30% seen once. The material was a blood sample, obtained at baseline and on day 111 from a kidney transplant recipient. The receptors were gathered from a male patient between 25 and 39 years old who had COVID-19 and was a kidney transplant recipient. The graft donor may account for some of the T cells.

Points on this clonotype: A much more abundant neighbour one base away suggests this may be a read error. V and J are TRBV24-1 and TRBJ1-2; D not certain. The length of the CDR3 is 17 residues. The V gene's germline CDR1 is KGHDR and CDR2 SFDVKD. The CDR3, as DNA: TGTGCCGCCAGTTACGGTTCTAGTACCAGAAAGACCTATGGCTACACCTTC. Protein product: CAASYGSSTRKTYGYTF.

This clonotype was seen once. A junction boundary mismatches the germline segment, possibly from a read error. V gene TRBV20-1 combines with J gene TRBJ1-2, with D uncertain. The germline CDR1 and CDR2 sequences are DFQATT and SNEGSKA (reference sequence). The CDR3 totals 13 residues. The CDR3 nucleotides read TGCAATGCTAGAGTGAGTTATCACGATGGCTACACCTTC. Protein product: CNARVSYHDGYTF.

This clonotype was seen many times. The chain couples TRBV7-6 to TRBJ1-2; D remains ambiguous. Trimming took 5 bases from V and 4 from J, leaving 23 bases between them. This CDR3 region has 17 residues. Germline V CDR1 and CDR2: SGHVS, FNYEAQ. In DNA form, the CDR3 reads TGTGCCAGCAGCGATCTCTATGAATCTCGAAAGACCTATGGCTACACCTTC. Translating it yields CASSDLYESRKTYGYTF.

About this clonotype: A much larger clone lies a single base off, so this may be a read error. J is TRBJ2-1 and V is TRBV6-5; D perhaps matches TRBD2 (5 bases). Germline lookup yields CDR1 MNHEY and CDR2 SVGAGI. This CDR3 region has 12 residues. Trimming removed 7 bases from V and 9 bases from J, with 13 bases in between. CDR3 sequence: CASIRGRSEQFF. The CDR3 nucleotides read TGTGCCAGCATAAGAGGGAGAAGTGAGCAGTTCTTC.